The clone carrying this T cell receptor (beta chain) was seen once. No antigen is known for it. The germline V and J ends were trimmed by 5 bases and 0 bases, with 8 bases remaining between them. The length of the CDR3 is 13 residues. The germline V gene has CDR1 SGHTA and CDR2 FQGNSA. Produced via immunoSEQ multiplex PCR; TCRdb's table is partial and in-frame only. The sample shows some 150,000 clones, around nine tenths of them seen only once. The record originates from a study of cytomegalovirus exposure and HLA in healthy donors. Study observations and caveats: In vitro work confirmed that three CMV-associated chains recognize CMV antigens.

The receptor's source is a woman in her late teens or twenties in good health and CMV-seropositive. V and J are TRBV7-2 and TRBJ2-7; D may be TRBD1 (5 bases). Sequenced: PBMCs. In nucleotides, the CDR3 is TGTGCCAGCAGCGCGACAGCCTCCTACGAGCAGTACTTC. It specifies CASSATASYEQYF.